This passage covers 24 T cell receptor beta chains from one sample sequenced in a study of CD8+CD57+ T cells in acquired aplastic anemia. Genomic DNA, the template, was used for profiling of the TCR beta VDJ and CDR3. TCRdb fed the reads into MiXCR, producing one record per CDR3 protein. The table lists 150,000 to 200,000 distinct CDR3 sequences, about three fifths of them singletons. Before being chosen for sequencing, patients had shown CD8+CD57+ cell expansion by flow cytometry. Sequenced sample: sorted CD4+, CD8+, or CD8+CD57+ T cells (not recorded which) from PBMCs. These receptors all come from a human donor with aplastic anemia.

The chain recombines TRBV25-1 with TRBJ2-5, with D perhaps TRBD2 (5 bases). CDR1 is MGHDK, CDR2 SYGVNS, per germline. Trimming removed 2 bases from V and 5 bases from J, with 18 bases in between. The CDR3 extends over 16 amino acids. The CDR3 protein is CASSETNLRAWETQYF. The CDR3 DNA reads as TGTGCCAGCAGTGAAACGAACCTGAGGGCTTGGGAGACCCAGTACTTC. Based on the CDR3 plus reference TRBV25-1 and TRBJ2-5, the full variable domain is EADIYQTPRYLVIGTGKKITLECSQTMGHDKMYWYQQDPGMELHLIHYSYGVNSTEKGDLSSESTVSRIRTEHFPLTLESARPSHTSQYLCASSETNLRAWETQYFGPGTRLLVL.

This clonotype was counted ten times or more. The chain has TRBV27 and TRBJ1-6, with 7 bases identical to TRBD1. CDR1 is MNHEY, CDR2 SMNVEV, per germline (reference sequence). The junction had 12 bases not matched to a gene; V was cut back by 6 bases and J by 10 bases. The CDR3 runs 15 residues. The DNA for the CDR3 is TGTGCCAGCAGCTACAGGGGAAGATTTGGGTCACCCCTCCACTTT. This encodes CASSYRGRFGSPLHF.

This clonotype was observed a handful of times. Sequence at one end of the junction differs from germline and may be a read error. The chain employs TRBV20-1 and TRBJ1-2; D might be TRBD1 (5 bases). This CDR3 has 12 amino acids. The germline V gene has CDR1 DFQATT and CDR2 SNEGSKA (reference sequence). This CDR3 reads CSTSTGPYGYTF. In DNA form, the CDR3 reads TGCAGCACCAGTACAGGACCATATGGCTACACCTTT.

This clonotype ranks as medium-sized. The chain uses TRBV20-1 and TRBJ2-1; D remains ambiguous. The CDR3 length is 12 residues. Between the trimmed V and J ends, which lost 0 bases and 7 bases, there was a span of 7 bases. Looked up from germline, CDR1 is DFQATT and CDR2 is SNEGSKA (reference sequence). CDR3 protein: CSARDLENEQFF. DNA of the CDR3: TGCAGTGCTAGAGATTTAGAAAATGAGCAGTTCTTC.

The chain's CDR3 is CSVDVKGTGDYTGELFF. The CDR3 DNA reads TGCAGCGTTGACGTTAAGGGGACAGGCGACTACACCGGGGAGCTGTTTTTT. The rearrangement uses TRBV29-1 and TRBJ2-2; 8 nucleotides line up with TRBD1. J was trimmed by 3 bases and V by 3 bases; bases with no gene match: 12. The germline V gene has CDR1 SQVTM and CDR2 ANQGSEA. The CDR3 loop spans 17 amino acids.

This clonotype showed up just a few times. V is TRBV29-1 and J is TRBJ2-7; TRBD1 matches at 7 bases. In germline, CDR1 is SQVTM, CDR2 ANQGSEA. V shed 2 bases, J shed 2 bases, and the junction held 3 bases outside the gene matches. The length of the CDR3 is 13 residues. The CDR3 DNA follows: TGCAGCGTTGAACAGCAGGGGGCCTACGAGCAGTACTTC. Its protein is CSVEQQGAYEQYF.

The chain links TRBV5-1 to TRBJ2-1, with 8 bases lining up with TRBD2. CDR1 SGHRS and CDR2 YFSETQ come from the germline V gene. V was pared by 4 bases and J by 0 bases, with 9 bases of the junction left unmatched. The CDR3 has 17 amino acids. The CDR3: CASSLLSGSPSYNEQFF. The DNA of the CDR3 is TGCGCCAGCAGCCTCTTAAGCGGGAGTCCCTCCTACAATGAGCAGTTCTTC.

In its sample, this clonotype was seen a few times. The chain links TRBV20-1 to TRBJ1-1; maybe TRBD1 (5 bases). Per germline, CDR1 DFQATT and CDR2 SNEGSKA (reference sequence). This CDR3 spans 14 amino acids. Trimming removed 5 bases at V and 1 base at J, with 14 bases between. This CDR3 reads CSAYRSRGNTEAFF. The CDR3 nucleotides are TGCAGTGCTTACAGGTCGCGGGGGAACACTGAAGCTTTCTTT.

This rearrangement joins TRBV5-1 to TRBJ1-2, with TRBD1 matching 9 bases. V gave up 6 bases and J gave up 7 bases; unmatched junction bases: 7. This CDR3 has 13 residues. Germline CDR1 and CDR2: SGHRS and YFSETQ. Here the CDR3 reads CASNPQGAGGYTF. The DNA for the CDR3 is TGCGCCAGCAACCCACAGGGGGCGGGTGGCTACACCTTC.

On this clonotype: A much larger clone sits a single nucleotide away, making a read error possible. The chain employs TRBV5-1 and TRBJ2-1, with D tentatively TRBD1 or TRBD2 (5 bases each). Germline lookup yields CDR1 SGHRS and CDR2 YFSETQ. The CDR3 is 17 residues long. The CDR3 region is CASSMDHLGTSCNEQFF. Here the CDR3 DNA reads TGCGCCAGCAGCATGGACCACCTGGGGACCTCCTGCAATGAGCAGTTCTTC.

This clonotype was recorded a few times. The J gene is TRBJ2-1, the V gene TRBV9, with 7 bases fitting TRBD2. This CDR3 contains 15 residues. Trimming removed 0 bases from V and 4 bases from J; junction bases left unmatched: 4. Germline V gives CDR1 SGDLS, CDR2 YYNGEE. Here the CDR3 DNA reads TGTGCCAGCAGCGTAGGGGGGGGGGTATACAATGAGCAGTTCTTC. Its translation is CASSVGGGVYNEQFF.

This clonotype appeared many times. The rearrangement links TRBV19 to TRBJ2-7; tentative D call: TRBD1 (6 bases). The CDR3 sequence is 13 residues long. The V gene lost 7 bases and the J gene lost 1 base, with 11 bases spanning the gap. From germline, CDR1 is LNHDA and CDR2 SQIVND (reference sequence). The CDR3 bases are TGTGCCAGTAACCCCCAGGGGTCCTACGAGCAGTACTTC. Translating gives CASNPQGSYEQYF.

The rearrangement links TRBV7-9 to TRBJ2-3, with D unclear. The CDR3 is 13 residues long. V lost 5 bases and J lost 5, with 11 bases in between. Germline CDR1 is SEHNR and CDR2 is FQNEAQ (reference sequence). CDR3 protein: CASSGSWVDTQYF. The DNA of the CDR3 is TGTGCCAGCAGCGGGTCTTGGGTAGATACGCAGTATTTT.

This chain links TRBV15 with TRBJ2-7; 8 bases map to TRBD1. In germline, CDR1 is LNHNV, CDR2 YYDKDF (reference sequence). The CDR3 contains 16 residues. The V gene end was trimmed by 4 bases and the J gene end by 4 bases; junction bases not matched to a gene: 12. The CDR3 loop is CATSTRDGTGSYEQYF. CDR3 bases: TGTGCCACCAGCACGAGGGACGGGACAGGCAGTTACGAGCAGTACTTC.

This clonotype was counted only a few times. The V gene is TRBV20-1, the J gene TRBJ2-7; D not certain. V dropped 6 bases and J dropped 5 bases, with 17 bases sitting between them. The germline V gene has CDR1 DFQATT and CDR2 SNEGSKA (reference sequence). The CDR3 is 13 residues long. The CDR3 loop is CSAATESSHEQYF. The CDR3 DNA reads TGCAGTGCCGCTACCGAATCATCCCACGAGCAGTACTTC.

V and J are TRBV7-3 and TRBJ1-2; TRBD1 matches at 7 bases. The V segment lost 5 bases and the J segment 4 bases; nucleotides outside the gene matches: 7. The CDR3 length is 14 residues. Germline CDR1 reads SGHTA; CDR2 reads FQGTGA. This CDR3 reads CASSRDRVGYGYTF. The CDR3 DNA reads TGTGCCAGCAGCCGAGACAGGGTGGGCTATGGCTACACCTTC.

The genes are TRBV20-1 and TRBJ2-3; 13 bases match TRBD2. The CDR3 length is 16 residues. Germline V gene sequence: CDR1 DFQATT, CDR2 SNEGSKA (reference sequence). V shed 3 bases, J shed 6 bases, and the junction held 9 bases outside the gene matches. The CDR3 loop reads CSARTRTSGSSDTQYF. CDR3 bases: TGCAGTGCTAGGACTAGGACTAGCGGGAGTTCGGATACGCAGTATTTT.

This sequence joins TRBV9 and TRBJ2-7, with TRBD1 identical over 9 bases. Germline V gene sequence: CDR1 SGDLS, CDR2 YYNGEE. Losses at the gene ends were 3 bases for V and 7 bases for J; bases not matched to a gene: 8. This CDR3 is built from 14 residues. CDR3 DNA sequence: TGTGCCAGCAGCGAGGAGGACAGGGGCCCAGAGCAGTACTTC. Residues: CASSEEDRGPEQYF.

The chain links TRBV12-3 or TRBV12-4 to TRBJ2-7; 10 bases align to TRBD1. Trimming cost V 5 bases and J 4 bases; bases outside gene matches: 8. The CDR3 loop spans 15 amino acids. DNA of the CDR3: TGTGCCAGCAGTCTTGGGACAGGGGAGAGGTACGAGCAGTACTTC. Its translation: CASSLGTGERYEQYF.

Concerning this clonotype itself: The junction departs from germline at one end; a sequencing error may be responsible. The chain is built from TRBV5-1 and TRBJ1-1; the D gene is possibly TRBD1 (6 bases). The germline V gene has CDR1 SGHRS and CDR2 YFSETQ. This CDR3 is 15 amino acids long. CDR3 region: CASSFTDSPNTGAFF. The CDR3 DNA sequence: TGCGCCAGCAGCTTTACGGACAGCCCGAACACTGGAGCTTTCTTT.

The CDR3 nucleotides read TGCAGTGCCAAACCCGGGACAGGGGAAAACTACGAGCAGTACTTC. Its protein product is CSAKPGTGENYEQYF. The V and J genes are TRBV20-1 and TRBJ2-7, with 10 bases aligning to TRBD1. The germline gives CDR1 DFQATT, CDR2 SNEGSKA (reference sequence). With 6 bases clipped from V and 3 bases from J, the junction kept 11 bases outside the gene matches. The CDR3 has 15 residues.

This clonotype came up a few times. V and J are TRBV4-2 and TRBJ2-3; 11 nucleotides line up with TRBD2. Per the germline V gene, CDR1 is LGHNA and CDR2 is YNFKEQ. The CDR3 spans 16 residues. V shed 0 bases, J shed 7 bases, and the junction held 6 bases outside the gene matches. The CDR3 DNA reads TGTGCCAGCAGCCAAGAGGTGACTAGCGGGGTATATACGCAGTATTTT. Encoded protein: CASSQEVTSGVYTQYF.

Comment on this clonotype: The junction differs from germline at one of its ends, possibly a read error. The genes are TRBV7-6 and TRBJ1-2; 8 positions agree with TRBD1. CDR3 length: 13 amino acids. Germline V gene sequence: CDR1 SGHVS, CDR2 FNYEAQ. CDR3 nucleotide sequence: TGTGCCAGCAGCTCGGACAGGGACTATGGCTACATCTTC. Translating gives CASSSDRDYGYIF.

Ten or more counts support this clonotype. The chain is built from TRBV12-5 and TRBJ2-2; unclear D gene. Trimming pared 9 bases from V and 3 bases from J, leaving 8 bases between. The CDR3 has 12 residues. Germline CDR1 is LGHNT and CDR2 is FRNRAP. CDR3 in DNA: TGTGCTAGCCAGGACGACACCGGGGAGCTGTTTTTT. Translated: CASQDDTGELFF.